This section outlines one T cell receptor (beta chain) sequence together with its context. Assay: immunoSEQ multiplex PCR; the TCRdb copy retains only in-frame clones and omits some. Of 350,000 to 450,000 clones in the sample, roughly 91% are singletons; the top ten hold about 1.8%. V was clipped by 10 bases and J by 2 bases; unmatched bases: 1. Germline values: CDR1 ENHRY, CDR2 SYGVKD. The CDR3 extends over 12 amino acids. The entry originates in a study of blood T cell repertoires in COVID-19. Study as a whole: Samples of COVID-19 (acute and convalescent) were obtained from the United States, Italy and Spain.

Participant age was about 18 to 89 years, and participants resided in 24 US areas. Self-reported history from a screening survey and questionnaire set each donor's cohort. This chain links TRBV10-3 with TRBJ2-7, with 11 bases matching TRBD1. The source is a woman between 25 and 40 years old who had recovered from COVID-19. The specimen sequenced was PBMCs or T cells enriched from blood (not recorded which). The CDR3 nucleotides are TGTGCCACGGGACAGGGGGCCTACGAGCAGTACTTC. Its translation is CATGQGAYEQYF.